This T cell receptor (beta chain) was identified in a study of CD8 T cell repertoires and HIV-1 epitope variants. Study-wide background: Twenty-five autologous and known Gag and Nef epitope variant peptides each stimulated T cells separately. Controls included no peptide, Ebola AY9 epitope, and a CMV, EBV, flu pool.

Assay used: immunoSEQ multiplex PCR; TCRdb lists only in-frame clones, some missing. The table lists some 5,400 clones, roughly three fifths of them singletons. Germline-derived CDR1 and CDR2 are LNHDA and SQIVND (reference sequence). The CDR3 has 14 amino acids. V gave up 3 bases and J gave up 1 base, with 9 bases separating them. General study results and limits: Most of the nine antigen-specific clonotypes appeared cross-reactive to autologous or escape variants.

The sample holds a few counts of this clone. Its antigen is not identified. This rearrangement joins TRBV19 to TRBJ1-1; D is unresolved. The clonotype comes from a male donor with HIV. The sequenced sample was cultured CD8+ T cells derived from PBMCs. The CDR3 spells CASSIQATNTEAFF. CDR3 DNA: TGTGCCAGTAGTATCCAGGCGACGAACACTGAAGCTTTCTTT. Full variable domain (missing parts from reference TRBV19 and TRBJ1-1): DGGITQSPKYLFRKEGQNVTLSCEQNLNHDAMYWYRQDPGQGLRLIYYSQIVNDFQKGDIAEGYSVSREKKESFPLTVTSAQKNPTAFYLCASSIQATNTEAFFGQGTRLTVV.